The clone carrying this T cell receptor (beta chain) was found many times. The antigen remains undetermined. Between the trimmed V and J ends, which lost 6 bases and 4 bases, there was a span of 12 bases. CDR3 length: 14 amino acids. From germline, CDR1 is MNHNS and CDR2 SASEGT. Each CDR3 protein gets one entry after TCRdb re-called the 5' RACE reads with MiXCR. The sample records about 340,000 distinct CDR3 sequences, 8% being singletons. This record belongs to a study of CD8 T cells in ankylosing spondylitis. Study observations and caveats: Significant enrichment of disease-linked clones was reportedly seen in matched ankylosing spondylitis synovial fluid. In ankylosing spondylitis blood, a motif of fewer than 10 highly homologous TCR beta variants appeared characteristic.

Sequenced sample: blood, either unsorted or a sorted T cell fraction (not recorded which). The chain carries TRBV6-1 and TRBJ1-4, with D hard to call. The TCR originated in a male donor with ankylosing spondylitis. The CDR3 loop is CASREQRYNEKLFF. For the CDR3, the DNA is TGTGCCAGCAGGGAACAGCGCTATAATGAAAAACTGTTTTTT.